This T cell receptor beta chain was sequenced during a study of cytomegalovirus exposure and HLA in healthy donors. Use of 60 Vbeta and 13 Jbeta primers characterized the PCR. Sequenced by immunoSEQ multiplex PCR; TCRdb stores in-frame clones only, minus some. The data show around 140,000 clones, approximately 84% seen once. Trimming removed 5 bases from V and 4 bases from J; junction bases left unmatched: 8. The CDR3 length is 16 residues. Per the germline V gene, CDR1 is SGHTA and CDR2 is FQGNSA. Sequenced: PBMCs. The rearrangement links TRBV7-2 to TRBJ2-7; 13 nucleotides agree with TRBD2. The clonotype originates from a woman aged 55 to 70 in good health and CMV-seropositive. This CDR3 is CASSAPGLAGRYEQYF. The CDR3 nucleotides read TGTGCCAGCAGCGCGCCGGGACTAGCGGGGCGTTACGAGCAGTACTTC.